The T cell receptor beta chain described here comes from a study of T cells in Graves' hyperthyroidism and ophthalmopathy (dated by TCRdb to 2018 to 2020). Regarding the complete study: Peripheral blood was collected at initial diagnosis, before any treatment. The 100 or so discovery patients were divided at random into training and test sets in a 7:3 ratio. After blood sampling, hyperthyroidism patients were treated with methimazole at a starting dose of 30 mg daily, and ophthalmopathy patients were treated with high-dose intravenous methylprednisolone. The paper reports TCR Vbeta CDR3 sequencing of 135 peripheral blood samples: 40 to 45 ophthalmopathy, fewer than 80 hyperthyroidism and 17 progressor patients. To identify distinguishing TCR V-J signatures, a discovery cohort of about 95 patients was used, comprising 43 with Graves' ophthalmopathy and 57 with stable Graves' hyperthyroidism. Thyroid tissue and blood T-cell repertoires from six Graves' hyperthyroidism patients were also compared in the study. An independent validation cohort of under 20 hyperthyroidism patients and some 15 patients who later progressed to ophthalmopathy tested prospective prediction of ophthalmopathy.

Amplification of TCR beta CDR3 regions was carried out from RNA transcripts. The first round of RT-PCR for the TCR CDR3 was performed with the HTBI primer set and the Qiagen OneStep RT-PCR kit. Libraries were constructed in a second round of multiplex PCR, after which size selection and purification were carried out. Paired-end sequencing of the libraries was performed with 100 bp reads on an Illumina HiSeq2000. The authors' pipeline ran thus. SOAPnuke was used to process the raw data, removing reads that contained adapters or uncalled bases, had a mean Phred below 15, or lacked an exact match to the constant primer or identifier. COPE v1.2.5 was used to merge the high-quality paired reads, and each unique nucleotide sequence was defined as a clonotype. MiTCR v1.1 was used to align the clonotypes against IMGT TRBV, TRBD and TRBJ reference segments. Analysis was restricted to V-J combinations with a frequency above 0.0001, which covered roughly 99% of repertoires. The TCS score was defined as F50 (clonal expansion) divided by E x V (chaos), with BLOSUM62-based TCRdist calculated between CDR3 peptides within each V-J. Welch's t-statistics and random forest reduced approximately 520 V-J features to some 14, which were used in a naive Bayes classifier (R e1071). TCRdb itself trimmed the public reads at Q25 with fastp, ran MiXCR and retained productive beta chains. Entries that share a CDR3 protein sequence are merged under the most common genes and DNA. TCRdb's processing, not the authors', yielded these V and J calls. This sample holds 540,000 or so distinct CDR3 sequences; about 15% were observed only once. The ten largest clones capture around 7.3% of the sample.

Study-wide findings and limitations: Most expanded thyroid clonotypes (frequency above 0.001) were also detected in blood, a finding suggesting that blood repertoires may reflect thyroid immune responses. A 13 V-J signature model separated ophthalmopathy from stable hyperthyroidism, with just over 85% sensitivity and just under 84% specificity in cross-validation and 80%/75% in testing. Sample size was not statistically predetermined, and blinding of investigators to group allocation was not performed. In validation, the model predicted progression to ophthalmopathy a median of about 6.5 months before onset, with roughly 68% sensitivity and 72.22% specificity.

CDR1 and CDR2 are drawn from the germline V gene (reference sequence): DFQATT, SNEGSKA. The trim is 6 bases for V and 4 bases for J, with a gap of 14 bases between the germline ends. Reading from cysteine to phenylalanine, the CDR3 counts 13 amino acids. Only the CDR3 portion is preserved as DNA: 39 bases, with reading frame beginning at the first base. A patient counted as having stable Graves' hyperthyroidism if no progression to ophthalmopathy occurred over 18 months of follow-up. Hyperthyroidism patients were newly diagnosed, had a disease duration of under 2 months, and were aged 18 to 65 years. The study excluded patients with uncontrolled infections, other autoimmune diseases, pregnancy or lactation. Diagnoses were based on clinical symptoms, serum thyroxine and TRAb, thyroid ultrasound and orbital computed tomography. PBMCs were isolated from approximately 10 ml of fresh peripheral blood by Ficoll-Paque density gradient centrifugation. Total RNA was extracted using Trizol reagent, and RNA quality was assessed on an Agilent 2100 Bioanalyzer.

At least ten counts were recorded for this clonotype. What this receptor recognizes is not known. It has no much larger one-base neighbor in the sample; base qualities were not kept. Sequenced: blood. This receptor chain uses TRBV20-1 and TRBJ2-3, with no reliable assignment of the D segment. This receptor was identified in a woman aged 25 to 39 with Graves' hyperthyroidism. The CDR3 has the sequence CSATPDLADTQYF. Here is the DNA: TGCAGTGCGACCCCAGATCTGGCAGATACGCAGTATTTT.